This entry features one TCR beta chain sequence. The data belong to a study of T cell changes during pregnancy in multiple sclerosis. Clones were read by immunoSEQ multiplex PCR, and TCRdb kept only the in-frame ones, dropping some. The sample records about 50,000 clones, roughly nine tenths being singletons. Here the sequenced sample was CD4+ T cells from peripheral blood mononuclear cells, taken before pregnancy. The clonotype was recovered from a female donor with multiple sclerosis, enrolled in a pregnancy study.

The CDR3 DNA reads TGCGCCAGCAGGGTCCTAGCGGGAGGCGCATACTTAAAAGAGACCCAGTACTTC. Residues: CASRVLAGGAYLKETQYF. The chain has TRBV10-1 and TRBJ2-5; 11 nucleotides match TRBD2. Germline V gives CDR1 WNHNN, CDR2 SYGVQD (reference sequence). Trimming at V came to 6 bases and at J to 3 bases, leaving 15 bases not matched to a gene. There are 18 residues in the CDR3.